These T cell receptor beta chains were read from a single sample in a study of blood T cell repertoires in COVID-19. TCRdb's copy holds only in-frame clones and misses some; the assay was immunoSEQ multiplex PCR. This table holds 200,000 to 250,000 clones, approximately 85% found once. Sequencing was performed on peripheral blood. These receptors were collected from a woman older than 75 with COVID-19, enrolled during active disease. Both conserved end residues are part of each CDR3. A D gene is named only where the DNA matches it firmly. Some rows have no size entry. The others give once, few or many, or a class for an expanded clone.

v_call: TRBV5-1; d_call: TRBD1; clone_size: NA; j_call: TRBJ1-4; cdr3_length: 15; cdr3_nt: TGCGCCAGCAGCGTAGGGGGCGCAGCTAATGAAAAACTGTTTTTT; cdr3_aa: CASSVGGAANEKLFF
v_call: TRBV5-1; d_call: NA; clone_size: NA; j_call: TRBJ1-4; cdr3_length: 15; cdr3_nt: TGCGCCAGCAGCCCTGGGCCTTCGGCTAATGAAAAACTGTTTTTT; cdr3_aa: CASSPGPSANEKLFF
v_call: TRBV5-1; d_call: TRBD1; clone_size: NA; j_call: TRBJ1-1; cdr3_length: 15; cdr3_nt: TGCGCCAGCAGCGGCGGGACAGGGCTAGGCGCTGAAGCTTTCTTT; cdr3_aa: CASSGGTGLGAEAFF
v_call: TRBV5-1; d_call: TRBD2; clone_size: NA; j_call: TRBJ2-3; cdr3_length: 15; cdr3_nt: TGCGCCAGCAGGACTAGCGGGGGGGCCGTCGATACGCAGTATTTT; cdr3_aa: CASRTSGGAVDTQYF
v_call: TRBV12-3/TRBV12-4; d_call: NA; clone_size: few; j_call: TRBJ1-4; cdr3_length: 12; cdr3_nt: TGTGCCAGCAGCCAATTAGTTGAAAAACTGTTTTTT; cdr3_aa: CASSQLVEKLFF
v_call: TRBV5-1; d_call: TRBD1; clone_size: once; j_call: TRBJ2-5; cdr3_length: 15; cdr3_nt: TGCGCCAGCAGCTTGGAGGGACAGGGAACAGAGACCCAGTACTTC; cdr3_aa: CASSLEGQGTETQYF
v_call: TRBV10-3; d_call: NA; clone_size: NA; j_call: TRBJ1-2; cdr3_length: 13; cdr3_nt: TGTGCCATCAGTGACGGGGGTTTGGATGGCTACACCTTC; cdr3_aa: CAISDGGLDGYTF
v_call: TRBV6-1; d_call: NA; clone_size: once; j_call: TRBJ1-5; cdr3_length: 14; cdr3_nt: TGTGCCAGCAGTGAACGGGGGGGAGGGCAGCCCCAGCATTTT; cdr3_aa: CASSERGGGQPQHF
v_call: TRBV18; d_call: NA; clone_size: NA; j_call: TRBJ1-1; cdr3_length: 13; cdr3_nt: TGTGCCAGCTCACGGACGGGAGGCACTGAAGCTTTCTTT; cdr3_aa: CASSRTGGTEAFF
v_call: TRBV12-3/TRBV12-4; d_call: NA; clone_size: NA; j_call: TRBJ1-3; cdr3_length: 13; cdr3_nt: TGTGCCAGCAATGGGGGGTACGGAAACACCATATATTTT; cdr3_aa: CASNGGYGNTIYF
v_call: TRBV5-1; d_call: TRBD2; clone_size: NA; j_call: TRBJ2-1; cdr3_length: 13; cdr3_nt: TGCGCCAGCAGCTTGTTAATAGCGGGTGAGCAGTTCTTC; cdr3_aa: CASSLLIAGEQFF
v_call: TRBV5-5; d_call: NA; clone_size: NA; j_call: TRBJ1-4; cdr3_length: 15; cdr3_nt: TGTGCCAGCAGCTCGATTGGAGGGCTTAATGAAAAACTGTTTTTT; cdr3_aa: CASSSIGGLNEKLFF
v_call: TRBV6-6; d_call: TRBD1; clone_size: NA; j_call: TRBJ2-5; cdr3_length: 13; cdr3_nt: TGTGCCAGCAACCCAGGGGGCGGGGAGACCCAGTACTTC; cdr3_aa: CASNPGGGETQYF
v_call: TRBV7-2; d_call: NA; clone_size: NA; j_call: TRBJ1-1; cdr3_length: 15; cdr3_nt: TGTGCCAGCAGCTTAGCGCGGGGAGGGAACACTGAAGCTTTCTTT; cdr3_aa: CASSLARGGNTEAFF
v_call: TRBV2; d_call: TRBD1; clone_size: NA; j_call: TRBJ2-3; cdr3_length: 14; cdr3_nt: TGTGCCAGCAGCCTACAGGGGGCGCCTGATACGCAGTATTTT; cdr3_aa: CASSLQGAPDTQYF
v_call: TRBV7-9; d_call: NA; clone_size: few; j_call: TRBJ1-5; cdr3_length: 13; cdr3_nt: TGTGCCAGCAGCCGCGGACTCAATCAGCCCCAGCATTTT; cdr3_aa: CASSRGLNQPQHF
v_call: TRBV28; d_call: TRBD1; clone_size: NA; j_call: TRBJ1-6; cdr3_length: 15; cdr3_nt: TGTGCCAGCATGGGACAGGGGGCTTATAATTCACCCCTCCACTTT; cdr3_aa: CASMGQGAYNSPLHF
v_call: TRBV6-5; d_call: NA; clone_size: few; j_call: TRBJ1-1; cdr3_length: 16; cdr3_nt: TGTGCCAGCAGTTACTCGAGTCCCCAGGTGAAGACTGAAGCTTTCTTT; cdr3_aa: CASSYSSPQVKTEAFF
v_call: TRBV19; d_call: NA; clone_size: NA; j_call: TRBJ2-7; cdr3_length: 16; cdr3_nt: TGTGCCAGTAGTCCCAGGACAGCCCTCGGGGCCTACGAGCAGTACTTC; cdr3_aa: CASSPRTALGAYEQYF
v_call: TRBV7-6; d_call: TRBD1; clone_size: NA; j_call: TRBJ2-6; cdr3_length: 19; cdr3_nt: TGTGCCAGCAGTCCCGGGGGACAGGGTAAAATCTCTGGGGCCAACGTCCTGACTTTC; cdr3_aa: CASSPGGQGKISGANVLTF
v_call: TRBV10-3; d_call: TRBD1; clone_size: NA; j_call: TRBJ1-6; cdr3_length: 13; cdr3_nt: TGTGCCACCGACAGGGATTTTGGCTCACCCCTCCACTTT; cdr3_aa: CATDRDFGSPLHF
v_call: TRBV7-2; d_call: TRBD1; clone_size: NA; j_call: TRBJ1-2; cdr3_length: 14; cdr3_nt: TGTGCCAGCAGCACGCAACAGGGGATCGGTGGCTACACCTTC; cdr3_aa: CASSTQQGIGGYTF
v_call: TRBV5-6; d_call: NA; clone_size: NA; j_call: TRBJ1-5; cdr3_length: 15; cdr3_nt: TGTGCCAGCAGCTTAAGGACTGTTAGCAATCAGCCCCAGCATTTT; cdr3_aa: CASSLRTVSNQPQHF
v_call: TRBV6-2/TRBV6-3; d_call: NA; clone_size: NA; j_call: TRBJ2-5; cdr3_length: 14; cdr3_nt: TGTGCCAGCAGTTACACCGGGACAAGCGAGACCCAGTACTTC; cdr3_aa: CASSYTGTSETQYF
v_call: TRBV9; d_call: NA; clone_size: NA; j_call: TRBJ2-7; cdr3_length: 16; cdr3_nt: TGTGCCAGCAGCGTAGTGGCAGGAACGCTACCTTACGAGCAGTACTTC; cdr3_aa: CASSVVAGTLPYEQYF
v_call: TRBV27; d_call: TRBD2; clone_size: once; j_call: TRBJ2-3; cdr3_length: 16; cdr3_nt: TGTGCCAGCAGTTTTAGGACTAGCGGGGGGGCGGATACGCAGTATTTT; cdr3_aa: CASSFRTSGGADTQYF
v_call: TRBV18; d_call: TRBD2; clone_size: NA; j_call: TRBJ2-5; cdr3_length: 18; cdr3_nt: TGTGCCAGCTCACCACCGCTAGCGGGGGGTCCCGACCAAGAGACCCAGTACTTC; cdr3_aa: CASSPPLAGGPDQETQYF
v_call: TRBV3-1/TRBV3-2; d_call: TRBD1; clone_size: NA; j_call: TRBJ1-2; cdr3_length: 13; cdr3_nt: TGTGCCAGCTCGGACAGGGAGGGGTATGGCTACACCTTC; cdr3_aa: CASSDREGYGYTF
v_call: TRBV9; d_call: NA; clone_size: NA; j_call: TRBJ2-3; cdr3_length: 16; cdr3_nt: TGTGCCAGCAGCGTAGCTCTCGAGGGCCTAGGAGATACGCAGTATTTT; cdr3_aa: CASSVALEGLGDTQYF
v_call: TRBV14; d_call: NA; clone_size: NA; j_call: TRBJ1-6; cdr3_length: 14; cdr3_nt: TGTGCCAGCAGCCAAGATCACGGGAATTCACCCCTCCACTTT; cdr3_aa: CASSQDHGNSPLHF
v_call: TRBV5-5; d_call: TRBD2; clone_size: NA; j_call: TRBJ2-5; cdr3_length: 16; cdr3_nt: TGTGCCAGCAGCTTTCTAGCGGGTGTAGACAGGGAGACCCAGTACTTC; cdr3_aa: CASSFLAGVDRETQYF
v_call: TRBV19; d_call: NA; clone_size: NA; j_call: TRBJ1-5; cdr3_length: 13; cdr3_nt: TGTGCCAGTAGTTCCCAGTGGAATCAGCCCCAGCATTTT; cdr3_aa: CASSSQWNQPQHF
v_call: TRBV6-2/TRBV6-3; d_call: TRBD1; clone_size: NA; j_call: TRBJ2-3; cdr3_length: 15; cdr3_nt: TGTGCCAGCAGTCCGGGACAGGGGCCTCTTGCGACGCAGTATTTT; cdr3_aa: CASSPGQGPLATQYF
v_call: TRBV18; d_call: TRBD2; clone_size: NA; j_call: TRBJ2-5; cdr3_length: 16; cdr3_nt: TGTGCCAGCTCGGGACTAGCGGGGGAGTATCAAGAGACCCAGTACTTC; cdr3_aa: CASSGLAGEYQETQYF
v_call: TRBV30; d_call: NA; clone_size: NA; j_call: TRBJ2-6; cdr3_length: 15; cdr3_nt: TGTGCCTGGAGTGTCCTTCCCTCTGGGGCCAACGTCCTGACTTTC; cdr3_aa: CAWSVLPSGANVLTF
v_call: TRBV19; d_call: TRBD1; clone_size: NA; j_call: TRBJ1-5; cdr3_length: 14; cdr3_nt: TGTGCCAGTAGGGACAGGGAGGGCAATCAGCCCCAGCATTTT; cdr3_aa: CASRDREGNQPQHF